This note documents a single TCR beta chain sequence. Antigen unknown. The record originates from a study of cytomegalovirus exposure and HLA in healthy donors. Study information: There were fewer than 130 million unique TCR beta sequences, drawn from approximately 180 million T cells, in an earlier analysis. Genotyping of about 400 donors showed that 80% to 85% belonged to the Caucasian-associated ancestry cluster.

Study conclusions and caveats: In a later analysis, TCR beta V- and J-gene trimming was associated with a missense DCLRE1C variant. Later analysis suggested most CMV-associated TCR beta chains were HLA-restricted.

V trimming: 2 bases; J trimming: 10 bases; junction bases outside the gene matches: 10. The CDR3 is 16 amino acids. Germline CDR1 LGHNA, CDR2 YNFKEQ. The PCR had 60 Vbeta and 13 Jbeta primers. Assay used: immunoSEQ multiplex PCR; TCRdb lists only in-frame clones, some missing. Among roughly 200,000 clones listed, 80% to 90% were seen once. The clonotype comes from a woman between 18 and 29 years old in good health and CMV-seronegative. Sequenced material: PBMCs. The chain carries TRBV4-2 and TRBJ1-6; 8 bases are a match to TRBD1. The CDR3 nucleotides are TGTGCCAGCAGCCAAACAGTGGACAGGGATGAATCACCCCTCCACTTT. It is translated as CASSQTVDRDESPLHF.